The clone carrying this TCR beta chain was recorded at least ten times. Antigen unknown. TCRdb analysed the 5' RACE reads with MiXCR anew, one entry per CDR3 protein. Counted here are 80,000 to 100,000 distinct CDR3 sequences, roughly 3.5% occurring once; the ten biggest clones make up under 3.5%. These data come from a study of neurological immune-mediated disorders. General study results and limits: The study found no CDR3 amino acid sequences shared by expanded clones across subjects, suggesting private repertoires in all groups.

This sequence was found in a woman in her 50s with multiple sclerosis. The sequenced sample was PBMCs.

The CDR3 reads CASSFRGSTNEKLFF. The CDR3 DNA reads as TGTGCCAGCAGCTTTAGGGGTAGTACTAATGAAAAACTGTTTTTT. The rearrangement uses TRBV5-5 and TRBJ1-4; a possible D gene is TRBD1 (5 bases). Trimming pared 2 bases from V and 2 bases from J, leaving 10 bases between. This CDR3 has 15 residues. Per germline, CDR1 SGHKS and CDR2 YYEKEE (reference sequence).